This TCR beta chain comes out of a study of OX40 agonist ivuxolimab in advanced cancers. Remarks on this clone: The antigen remains unidentified.

The CDR3 spans 15 residues. Germline V gene lookup returns CDR1 ENHRY and CDR2 SYGVKD. The germline V and J ends were trimmed by 5 bases and 5 bases, with 15 bases remaining between them. Study observations and caveats: Average numbers of expanded clones were greater in CD8+ T cells than in CD4+. Antigen targets of the expanded peripheral T cells went undetermined.

Assay used: immunoSEQ multiplex PCR; TCRdb lists only in-frame clones, some missing. The data show tens of thousands of clones, with about 92% seen just once and roughly a tenth held by the top ten. This clonotype was sampled from an adult with an advanced solid tumor such as melanoma, head and neck, liver or kidney cancer. Here the sequenced sample was CD4+ or CD8+ T cells sorted from blood, taken in a trial of the OX40 agonist ivuxolimab. The rearrangement uses TRBV10-3 and TRBJ1-4; D may be TRBD1 (6 bases). The CDR3 loop reads CAISIDRSKNEKLFF. The CDR3 nucleotides read TGTGCCATCAGTATTGACAGGTCCAAAAATGAAAAACTGTTTTTT.